The subject of this entry is one T cell receptor (beta chain). These data belong to a study of T-cell memory formation after mild COVID-19. This CDR3 is 14 amino acids long. The V segment lost 7 bases and the J segment 2 bases; nucleotides outside the gene matches: 7. TCRdb re-derived calls from the 5' RACE reads in MiXCR, one entry per CDR3 protein. The repertoire holds roughly 220,000 distinct CDR3 sequences, with around 9.5% as singletons. The chain employs TRBV12-3 or TRBV12-4 and TRBJ1-1; TRBD1 aligns across 7 bases. The sequence was obtained from a young man who had mild COVID-19 (a few samples of this study predate the infection). Cell type and time point are not known. Source material: PBMCs or a T cell subset sorted from them (not recorded which). The CDR3 reads CASNPGTDNTEAFF. Here the CDR3 DNA reads TGTGCCAGCAACCCCGGGACAGATAACACTGAAGCTTTCTTT.